This passage covers 9 T cell receptor beta chains from one sample sequenced in a study of T cell responses to AZD1222 COVID-19 vaccine. Measured with immunoSEQ multiplex PCR; TCRdb has only the in-frame clones, and not every one. The table includes about 150,000 clones, 85% to 95% detected once. Sequences were derived from peripheral blood, sampled on day 0 of AZD1222 vaccination. The origin of the receptors is an adult in good health.

This chain joins TRBV2 and TRBJ1-5; D perhaps matches TRBD1 (5 bases). Germline CDR1 reads SNHLY; CDR2 reads FYNNEI. The CDR3 is 15 residues long. V lost 5 bases and J lost 2, with 13 bases in between. CDR3: CASSPGRSGNQPQHF. CDR3 coding DNA: TGTGCCAGCAGTCCGGGGCGGTCAGGCAATCAGCCCCAGCATTTT.

J is TRBJ2-7 and V is TRBV7-2, with TRBD2 matching over 9 bases. CDR1 is SGHTA, CDR2 FQGNSA, per germline. V was pared by 5 bases and J by 3 bases, with 14 bases of the junction left unmatched. The CDR3 is 17 residues long. Here the CDR3 reads CASSEDGAGGLIYEQYF. CDR3 DNA sequence: TGTGCCAGCAGCGAAGACGGGGCGGGAGGGCTTATCTACGAGCAGTACTTC.

The chain has TRBV25-1 and TRBJ2-2, with D unresolved. Deletions cut 1 base from V and 0 bases from J, with 9 bases between. The CDR3 extends over 16 amino acids. CDR1 and CDR2 (germline): MGHDK, SYGVNS. The CDR3 sequence is CASSEFGSTNTGELFF. CDR3 nucleotides: TGTGCCAGCAGTGAATTTGGGTCAACGAACACCGGGGAGCTGTTTTTT.

This clone was seen only once. V usage is TRBV19 and J usage is TRBJ2-1; D perhaps matches TRBD2 (8 bases). Trimming cost V 10 bases and J 4 bases, with 20 bases left between them. The CDR3 contains 15 residues. Germline CDR1 and CDR2: LNHDA and SQIVND (reference sequence). The CDR3 reads CATRGGGRKYNEQFF. The CDR3 DNA sequence: TGTGCCACCAGAGGGGGCGGGAGGAAATACAATGAGCAGTTCTTC. The full variable domain, completed using reference TRBV19 and TRBJ2-1, is DGGITQSPKYLFRKEGQNVTLSCEQNLNHDAMYWYRQDPGQGLRLIYYSQIVNDFQKGDIAEGYSVSREKKESFPLTVTSAQKNPTAFYLCATRGGGRKYNEQFFGPGTRLTVL.

This clone was seen just once. V gene TRBV3-1 (or the pseudogene TRBV3-2) combines with J gene TRBJ2-3; D ambiguous. The length of the CDR3 is 11 residues. In germline, CDR1 is LGHDT, CDR2 YNNKEL (reference sequence). V was pared by 2 bases and J by 5 bases, with 2 bases between. CDR3 nucleotides: TGTGCCAGCAGCCAACTAGATACGCAGTATTTT. It encodes CASSQLDTQYF.

This clone was seen a single time. J is TRBJ2-7 and V is TRBV28; perhaps TRBD1 as D (7 bases). The CDR3 sequence is 13 residues long. The V end lost 7 bases, the J end lost 2 bases, and 12 bases lay between the germline ends. The germline gives CDR1 MDHEN, CDR2 SYDVKM. The CDR3 DNA sequence: TGTGCCAGCAATCCAGGGGGGACCTACGAGCAGTACTTC. It is translated as CASNPGGTYEQYF.

The rearrangement joins TRBV6-5 to TRBJ2-1; maybe TRBD1 (6 bases). This CDR3 is 15 amino acids long. Trimming pared 8 bases from V and 1 base from J, leaving 15 bases between. Germline assignment: CDR1 MNHEY and CDR2 SVGAGI. This CDR3 is CASGISRGSYNEQFF. CDR3 in DNA: TGTGCCAGCGGGATAAGCAGGGGTTCCTACAATGAGCAGTTCTTC.

The chain combines TRBV4-1 with TRBJ1-2; the D gene is possibly TRBD1 (6 bases). The germline V gene has CDR1 MGHRA and CDR2 YSYEKL. V was pared by 1 base and J by 10 bases, with 19 bases between. This CDR3 is built from 15 residues. The CDR3, as DNA: TGCGCCAGCAGCCAAGTACCACAGGGCTGGGATCTCTACACCTTC. Its translation is CASSQVPQGWDLYTF.

V and J are TRBV30 and TRBJ1-6; 8 nucleotides match TRBD1. Per germline, CDR1 GTSNPN and CDR2 SVGIG (reference sequence). Unmatched junction bases numbered 9, after V lost 2 bases and J lost 9 bases. The CDR3 totals 15 residues. As DNA, the CDR3 is TGTGCCTGGAGTCCGCCCGACAGGGGACTTTCACCCCTCCACTTT. This sequence encodes CAWSPPDRGLSPLHF.